These 32 T cell receptor beta chains came from one sample sequenced in a study of monozygotic twins with inflammatory bowel disease. From the 5' RACE reads, TCRdb lists one entry per CDR3 protein and no DNA. The table gives some 450,000 distinct CDR3 sequences; the top ten clones make up about 2.4% of it. Sequenced sample: blood. Receptors were obtained from a human donor with ulcerative colitis or Crohn's disease, or a healthy co-twin of an affected twin (not recorded which).

The chain joins TRBV3-1 to TRBJ2-1; TCRdb proposes TRBD2, but this gene call is untestable without DNA. Germline V gives CDR1 LGHDT, CDR2 YNNKEL (reference sequence). CDR3 size: 17 residues. The CDR3 reads CASSPGLAGGPYNEQFF.

The chain recombines TRBV6-5 with TRBJ2-2; the TCRdb call, TRBD2, lacks DNA for checking. The CDR3 totals 18 residues. From germline, CDR1 is MNHEY and CDR2 SVGAGI. The CDR3 spells CASSYSSGSLLGTGELFF.

The chain uses TRBV19 and TRBJ2-3; absent DNA, TCRdb's TRBD1 call cannot be checked. The CDR3 consists of 16 residues. Germline CDR1 reads LNHDA; CDR2 reads SQIVND (reference sequence). CDR3 sequence: CATDRGGGSSTDTQYF. Full variable domain (remainder filled in from reference TRBV19 and TRBJ2-3): DGGITQSPKYLFRKEGQNVTLSCEQNLNHDAMYWYRQDPGQGLRLIYYSQIVNDFQKGDIAEGYSVSREKKESFPLTVTSAQKNPTAFYLCATDRGGGSSTDTQYFGPGTRLTVL.

This sequence joins TRBV5-1 and TRBJ1-4; TCRdb reports TRBD1, a call that lacks DNA to check it against. Per germline, CDR1 SGHRS and CDR2 YFSETQ. This CDR3 has 15 residues. This chain's CDR3 is CASSLVPRRSEKLFF. Together with reference TRBV5-1 and TRBJ1-4, the CDR3 gives the full variable domain: KAGVTQTPRYLIKTRGQQVTLSCSPISGHRSVSWYQQTPGQGLQFLFEYFSETQRNKGNFPGRFSGRQFSNSRSEMNVSTLELGDSALYLCASSLVPRRSEKLFFGSGTQLSVL.

This chain uses TRBV20-1 with TRBJ2-7; no DNA is available, so the TRBD2 call from TCRdb remains unchecked. From germline, CDR1 is DFQATT and CDR2 SNEGSKA (reference sequence). CDR3 size: 13 residues. The CDR3 loop reads CSASGDLGYEQYF.

The gene calls are TRBV20-1 and TRBJ2-1; the TCRdb call, TRBD2, lacks DNA for checking. The CDR3 length is 14 residues. The germline V gene encodes CDR1 DFQATT and CDR2 SNEGSKA (reference sequence). Here the CDR3 reads CSARLKLAQPGQFF.

The rearrangement links TRBV27 to TRBJ1-5; TCRdb calls TRBD1, which cannot be checked without DNA. Germline V gene lookup returns CDR1 MNHEY and CDR2 SMNVEV (reference sequence). The length of the CDR3 is 14 residues. The CDR3 loop is CASSRQGGGQPQHF.

This chain joins TRBV19 and TRBJ1-5. Germline V lookup: CDR1 LNHDA, CDR2 SQIVND (reference sequence). The CDR3 runs 15 residues. CDR3 protein: CASSIEGSFNQPQHF.

The chain carries TRBV7-3 and TRBJ2-1; as DNA is missing, the TRBD2 call by TCRdb cannot be tested. There are 16 residues in the CDR3. Germline CDR1 reads SGHTA; CDR2 reads FQGTGA. The CDR3 is CASSLFPSASYNEQFF.

The V gene is TRBV5-1, the J gene TRBJ2-2; TCRdb reports TRBD1, a call that lacks DNA to check it against. This CDR3 contains 17 residues. Germline-derived CDR1 and CDR2 are SGHRS and YFSETQ. CDR3 protein: CASKRDNPLLGTGELFF.

J is TRBJ2-3 and V is TRBV5-1; TCRdb designates TRBD2, a call that cannot be tested without DNA. Per the germline V gene, CDR1 is SGHRS and CDR2 is YFSETQ. This CDR3 region has 15 residues. CDR3 sequence reads: CASSFLAGFTDTQYF.

The chain is built from TRBV6-1 and TRBJ2-3; TCRdb lists TRBD2, though no DNA is available to test this call. The germline V gene encodes CDR1 MNHNS and CDR2 SASEGT. The CDR3 length is 14 residues. The CDR3 here is CASKVRGNTDTQYF.

The rearrangement links TRBV7-6 to TRBJ1-1; TCRdb's D gene call, TRBD1, goes unchecked for lack of DNA. Germline CDR1 reads SGHVS; CDR2 reads FNYEAQ. CDR3 length: 14 residues. CDR3 sequence reads: CASSLGQGGSGAFF.

The chain employs TRBV7-9 and TRBJ2-2; TCRdb returns TRBD2, unconfirmable since there is no DNA. The CDR3 sequence is 15 residues long. CDR1 is SEHNR and CDR2 is FQNEAQ in the germline V gene (reference sequence). Here the CDR3 reads CASSFERGATGELFF.

V is TRBV4-1 and J is TRBJ1-5; the D gene TCRdb calls, TRBD1, cannot be checked with no DNA. Germline CDR1 reads MGHRA; CDR2 reads YSYEKL. The CDR3 loop spans 16 amino acids. The chain's CDR3 is CASSQVGKGSNQPQHF.

The chain uses TRBV12-3 or TRBV12-4 and TRBJ2-2; TCRdb names TRBD2, which stays unverified in the absence of DNA. This CDR3 has 19 amino acids. This CDR3 is CASSRPGLAGPANTGELFF.

This chain uses TRBV28 with TRBJ2-4; TCRdb returns TRBD1, unconfirmable since there is no DNA. CDR3 length equals 15 residues. Germline V CDR1 and CDR2: MDHEN, SYDVKM. The CDR3 here is CASSSAGAQENIQYF.

The rearrangement links TRBV5-1 to TRBJ2-7. CDR3 size: 14 residues. Germline CDR1 reads SGHRS; CDR2 reads YFSETQ. The CDR3 here is CASSLGHLSYEQYF. Looking up the rest from reference TRBV5-1 and TRBJ2-7 gives the full variable domain: KAGVTQTPRYLIKTRGQQVTLSCSPISGHRSVSWYQQTPGQGLQFLFEYFSETQRNKGNFPGRFSGRQFSNSRSEMNVSTLELGDSALYLCASSLGHLSYEQYFGPGTRLTVT.

J is TRBJ2-1 and V is TRBV5-1; the D call from TCRdb, TRBD2, cannot be confirmed without DNA. The CDR3 extends over 15 amino acids. Germline V gene sequence: CDR1 SGHRS, CDR2 YFSETQ. The CDR3 sequence is CASSFWSGSYNEQFF. The complete variable domain, with remaining parts taken from reference TRBV5-1 and TRBJ2-1, reads KAGVTQTPRYLIKTRGQQVTLSCSPISGHRSVSWYQQTPGQGLQFLFEYFSETQRNKGNFPGRFSGRQFSNSRSEMNVSTLELGDSALYLCASSFWSGSYNEQFFGPGTRLTVL.

The chain recombines TRBV5-1 with TRBJ1-1. The CDR3 is 14 residues long. Germline values: CDR1 SGHRS, CDR2 YFSETQ. CDR3 amino acids: CASSLTLMGTEAFF.

The chain joins TRBV5-1 to TRBJ1-3. The CDR3 contains 13 residues. In germline, CDR1 is SGHRS, CDR2 YFSETQ. The CDR3 loop is CASSLDSGNTIYF.

The chain uses TRBV11-2 and TRBJ1-2; the TCRdb call, TRBD1, lacks DNA for checking. The germline CDR1 and CDR2 sequences are SGHAT and FQNNGV. The CDR3 runs 15 residues. Here the CDR3 reads CASSLFIGRNYGYTF. Based on the CDR3 plus reference TRBV11-2 and TRBJ1-2, the full variable domain is EAGVAQSPRYKIIEKRQSVAFWCNPISGHATLYWYQQILGQGPKLLIQFQNNGVVDDSQLPKDRFSAERLKGVDSTLKIQPAKLEDSAVYLCASSLFIGRNYGYTFGSGTRLTVV.

The chain carries TRBV20-1 and TRBJ2-5. CDR3 length: 12 amino acids. Germline assignment: CDR1 DFQATT and CDR2 SNEGSKA (reference sequence). CDR3 amino acids: CSATQSRETQYF.

This chain joins TRBV24-1 and TRBJ2-2; TCRdb calls TRBD2, which cannot be checked without DNA. CDR3 length: 16 amino acids. Germline V gene lookup returns CDR1 KGHDR and CDR2 SFDVKD. The CDR3 spells CATSDAIAGGPWELFF.

The genes are TRBV12-3 or TRBV12-4 and TRBJ1-1; the TCRdb D gene call, TRBD1, has no DNA to confirm it. The CDR3 is 15 amino acids. CDR3 sequence: CASSKPGQGNTEAFF.

J is TRBJ2-7 and V is TRBV12-3 or TRBV12-4; absent DNA, TCRdb's TRBD2 call cannot be checked. The CDR3 length is 15 residues. CDR3 sequence: CASRRSSGGTYEQYF.

The chain uses TRBV6-1 and TRBJ1-2; TCRdb reports TRBD1, a call that lacks DNA to check it against. Germline CDR1 MNHNS, CDR2 SASEGT. The length of the CDR3 is 14 residues. This CDR3 reads CASNNRGLKYGYTF.

This sequence joins TRBV30 and TRBJ1-1. The CDR3 is 12 residues long. CDR1 is GTSNPN and CDR2 is SVGIG in the germline V gene (reference sequence). CDR3: CAGGAGSTRTFF.

V is TRBV27 and J is TRBJ1-2; TCRdb returns TRBD1, unconfirmable since there is no DNA. Looked up from germline, CDR1 is MNHEY and CDR2 is SMNVEV (reference sequence). The length of the CDR3 is 15 residues. The CDR3 sequence is CASSTLRGRTDGYTF.

The V gene is TRBV7-3, the J gene TRBJ2-2; with no DNA, the TCRdb D assignment of TRBD1 cannot be verified. The CDR3 is 13 residues long. CDR1 and CDR2 from the germline V gene are SGHTA and FQGTGA. CDR3 residues: CASSQDRERELFF.

The chain recombines TRBV2 with TRBJ2-3; TCRdb gives TRBD2 as the D gene, but with no DNA this cannot be confirmed. CDR1 SNHLY and CDR2 FYNNEI come from the germline V gene. This CDR3 has 16 amino acids. Here the CDR3 reads CASSLFGAGGSDTQYF.

Here the CDR3 reads CAWSPTPGARGSANYGYTF. The chain recombines TRBV30 with TRBJ1-2; TCRdb's D gene call, TRBD1, goes unchecked for lack of DNA. CDR3 length: 19 amino acids. The germline V gene encodes CDR1 GTSNPN and CDR2 SVGIG (reference sequence).